The next 13 T cell receptor beta chains were all read from a single sample in a study of naive and memory T cell subsets. An equimolar mix of two oligonucleotides served as the beta constant-region primer for TRBC1 and TRBC2. MiXCR was run by TCRdb on the UMI-ligation and nested PCR reads, yielding one entry per CDR3 protein. The sample includes thousands of distinct CDR3 sequences, about 7% of them seen just once. What was sequenced was CD4+ TEMRA cells from blood. Subset described: effector memory re-expressing CD45RA, CD45RA+ CD27-. The receptors originated from a human donor in good health.

This clonotype has at least ten counts. The genes are TRBV20-1 and TRBJ2-1; 10 bases are shared with TRBD2. With 2 bases clipped from V and 4 bases from J, the junction kept 2 bases outside the gene matches. Germline V gene sequence: CDR1 DFQATT, CDR2 SNEGSKA (reference sequence). This CDR3 comprises 14 residues. In DNA, the CDR3 is TGCAGTGCTAGACGGACTAGCGGATACAATGAGCAGTTCTTC. It translates to CSARRTSGYNEQFF.

The genes are TRBV5-4 and TRBJ1-2, with 11 bases aligning to TRBD1. The CDR3 extends over 15 amino acids. V lost 4 bases, J lost 4 bases, and 6 bases stayed unmatched. Germline loops: CDR1 SGHNT, CDR2 YYREEE (reference sequence). CDR3 residues: CASSPGQGVGYGYTF. The CDR3 DNA sequence: TGTGCCAGCAGCCCGGGACAGGGGGTAGGCTATGGCTACACCTTC.

In this sample, this clonotype is medium-sized. J is TRBJ2-7 and V is TRBV12-5; 7 positions agree with TRBD1. The V gene end was trimmed by 6 bases and the J gene end by 3 bases; junction bases not matched to a gene: 5. Germline CDR1 LGHNT, CDR2 FRNRAP. This CDR3 spans 13 amino acids. This chain's CDR3 is CASGGTAGYEQYF. In DNA, the CDR3 is TGTGCTAGTGGAGGGACAGCCGGCTACGAGCAGTACTTC.

This clonotype appeared many times. The chain is built from TRBV2 and TRBJ2-2; D gene unclear. V lost 6 bases and J 5 bases, leaving 13 bases between the germline ends. The CDR3 covers 14 residues. Germline lookup yields CDR1 SNHLY and CDR2 FYNNEI. This chain's CDR3 is CASRVGPPTGELFF. CDR3 in DNA: TGTGCCAGCAGGGTTGGCCCTCCGACCGGGGAGCTGTTTTTT.

This clonotype has a count of ten or more. The chain couples TRBV23-1 to TRBJ2-7; D uncertain. TRBV23-1 is an ORF for which the function is uncertain. CDR3 size: 20 residues. V dropped 6 bases and J dropped 0 bases, with 30 bases sitting between them. The CDR3 nucleotides are TGCGCCAGCAGCCCTGGCCGGTGGTCGGAGCAATGGAAGCTCTCCTACGAGCAGTACTTC. It codes for CASSPGRWSEQWKLSYEQYF.

At least ten counts were recorded for this clonotype. The chain links TRBV5-5 to TRBJ1-2, with D uncertain. V gave up 0 bases and J gave up 0 bases, with 6 bases separating them. The germline CDR1 and CDR2 sequences are SGHKS and YYEKEE (reference sequence). The CDR3 spans 14 residues. Here the CDR3 DNA reads TGTGCCAGCAGCTTGGGTTGGGCTAACTATGGCTACACCTTC. Amino acids: CASSLGWANYGYTF. The full variable domain, with the rest looked up from reference TRBV5-5 and TRBJ1-2, is DAGVTQSPTHLIKTRGQQVTLRCSPISGHKSVSWYQQVLGQGPQFIFQYYEKEERGRGNFPDRFSARQFPNYSSELNVNALLLGDSALYLCASSLGWANYGYTFGSGTRLTVV.

The chain recombines TRBV5-1 with TRBJ1-4; 7 bases map to TRBD1. J lost 8 bases, V lost 4 bases, and 11 bases had no gene match. CDR1 and CDR2 from the germline V gene are SGHRS and YFSETQ. This CDR3 comprises 15 residues. DNA of the CDR3: TGCGCCAGCAGCCCCCAGACAGGGAACTCAGAAAAACTGTTTTTT. Its protein product is CASSPQTGNSEKLFF. The entire variable domain, with the rest obtained from reference TRBV5-1 and TRBJ1-4, is as follows: KAGVTQTPRYLIKTRGQQVTLSCSPISGHRSVSWYQQTPGQGLQFLFEYFSETQRNKGNFPGRFSGRQFSNSRSEMNVSTLELGDSALYLCASSPQTGNSEKLFFGSGTQLSVL.

The gene calls are TRBV11-1 and TRBJ1-1; no definite D call. The CDR3 length is 14 residues. Deletions cut 1 base from V and 0 bases from J, with 6 bases between. Germline assignment: CDR1 SGHAT and CDR2 FQDESV (reference sequence). The CDR3 sequence: CASSLEGLNTEAFF. The CDR3 DNA reads TGTGCCAGCAGCTTAGAAGGTCTGAACACTGAAGCTTTCTTT.

The J gene is TRBJ2-3, the V gene TRBV28; TRBD1 is a possible D gene (6 bases). Germline lookup yields CDR1 MDHEN and CDR2 SYDVKM. The CDR3 sequence is 16 residues long. V was trimmed by 6 bases and J by 0 bases, leaving 16 bases between them. The chain's CDR3 is CASRSLRGSSTDTQYF. CDR3 coding DNA: TGTGCCAGCAGAAGCCTCAGGGGCTCCAGCACAGATACGCAGTATTTT.

This clonotype occurred a few times. V gene TRBV6-2 or TRBV6-3 combines with J gene TRBJ2-5, with 7 bases lining up with TRBD2. J was trimmed by 5 bases and V by 2 bases; bases with no gene match: 5. CDR1 is MNHEY, CDR2 SVGEGT, per germline. CDR3 size: 14 residues. CDR3 coding DNA: TGTGCCAGCAGTTACGGTGCGGGGGTGGAGACCCAGTACTTC. Its protein product is CASSYGAGVETQYF.

This clonotype appeared a few times. The chain recombines TRBV7-2 with TRBJ1-2, with D perhaps TRBD1 (5 bases). The germline gives CDR1 SGHTA, CDR2 FQGNSA. The CDR3 loop spans 15 amino acids. V lost 0 bases and J lost 8, with 16 bases in between. CDR3 sequence reads: CASSLALEWGGGYTF. The CDR3 region has the DNA TGTGCCAGCAGCTTAGCGCTAGAGTGGGGGGGAGGCTACACCTTC. The variable domain in full, completed from reference TRBV7-2 and TRBJ1-2, reads GAGVSQSPSNKVTEKGKDVELRCDPISGHTALYWYRQSLGQGLEFLIYFQGNSAPDKSGLPSDRFSAERTGGSVSTLTIQRTQQEDSAVYLCASSLALEWGGGYTFGSGTRLTVV.

This clonotype was detected many times. V is TRBV24-1 and J is TRBJ2-1; possibly TRBD1 for D (5 bases). Looked up from germline, CDR1 is KGHDR and CDR2 is SFDVKD. This CDR3 has 16 residues. V lost 1 base and J lost 7, with 16 bases in between. The CDR3 region is CATSDFGRDGRNEQFF. In nucleotides, the CDR3 is TGTGCCACCAGTGATTTCGGCAGGGATGGGCGAAATGAGCAGTTCTTC.

A few counts support this clonotype. This chain links TRBV10-3 with TRBJ1-6; TRBD1 is a possible D gene (6 bases). CDR3 length: 13 amino acids. Trimming removed 0 bases from V and 11 bases from J, with 8 bases in between. The germline gives CDR1 ENHRY, CDR2 SYGVKD. CDR3 sequence (DNA): TGTGCCATCAGTGAGTCCAGGGGTACACCCCTCCACTTT. Translating gives CAISESRGTPLHF.